Each of the 17 T cell receptor beta chains below was sequenced from the same sample in a study of blood T cell repertoires in COVID-19. Clones were sequenced by immunoSEQ multiplex PCR, and TCRdb holds only the in-frame ones, with some missing. Of 150,000 to 200,000 clones listed, roughly 88% are singletons. Sequenced input: PBMCs or T cells enriched from blood (not recorded which). Receptors originate from a woman younger than 30 who had recovered from COVID-19.

The chain recombines TRBV6-6 with TRBJ2-7; 7 bases fit TRBD1. Germline CDR1 reads MNHNY; CDR2 reads SVGAGI (reference sequence). CDR3 length: 14 residues. J was trimmed by 6 bases and V by 7 bases; bases with no gene match: 12. CDR3 residues: CASTERQGRREQYF. CDR3 DNA sequence: TGTGCCAGCACCGAGAGACAGGGCAGACGCGAGCAGTACTTC.

The table lists this clone with a count of one. The rearrangement uses TRBV7-9 and TRBJ2-7; TRBD1 is a possible D gene (5 bases). CDR1 and CDR2 (germline): SEHNR, FQNEAQ (reference sequence). The CDR3 length is 12 residues. V lost 4 bases to trimming and J lost 6 bases, with 10 bases between them. The CDR3 bases are TGTGCCAGCAGCTCCAGGGTAGGCGAGCAGTACTTC. Amino acids: CASSSRVGEQYF.

V gene TRBV19 combines with J gene TRBJ2-5, with 12 bases aligning to TRBD2. The CDR3 totals 16 residues. Trimming cost V 4 bases and J 5 bases; bases outside gene matches: 8. Germline V gene data show CDR1 as LNHDA and CDR2 as SQIVND (reference sequence). The CDR3 spells CASSRTSGTSGETQYF. The CDR3 DNA reads TGTGCCAGTAGTAGGACTAGCGGGACCTCAGGGGAGACCCAGTACTTC.

In DNA, the CDR3 is TGTGCCAGTAGCCCGACAGGGGAAAAGGCAGATACGCAGTATTTT. Translating it yields CASSPTGEKADTQYF. The J gene is TRBJ2-3, the V gene TRBV19; TRBD1 matches 8 bases. The junction had 9 bases not matched to a gene; V was cut back by 6 bases and J by 4 bases. The CDR3 is 15 residues long. Germline loops: CDR1 LNHDA, CDR2 SQIVND (reference sequence).

The chain has TRBV10-3 and TRBJ1-1, with 8 bases fitting TRBD1. The CDR3 consists of 12 residues. Trimming at V came to 7 bases and at J to 7 bases, leaving 5 bases not matched to a gene. CDR1 is ENHRY, CDR2 SYGVKD, per germline. The CDR3 DNA sequence: TGTGCCATCATCGGACAGGGAAGTGAAGCTTTCTTT. This sequence encodes CAIIGQGSEAFF.

The chain is built from TRBV6-4 and TRBJ2-1; tentatively, D is TRBD2 (5 bases). The V end was cut by 7 bases, the J end by 4 bases, with 17 bases between. This CDR3 spans 15 amino acids. Looked up from germline, CDR1 is MRHNA and CDR2 is SNTAGT. CDR3 sequence: CASTWTEVAYNEQFF. DNA for the CDR3: TGTGCCAGCACTTGGACGGAGGTCGCGTACAATGAGCAGTTCTTC.

The V and J genes are TRBV18 and TRBJ1-1; D is unclear. Germline V lookup: CDR1 KGHSH, CDR2 LQKENI. The CDR3 contains 13 residues. V shed 6 bases and J shed 0 bases, with 8 bases lying between them. This CDR3 is CASSPGVNTEAFF. CDR3 sequence (DNA): TGTGCCAGCTCTCCCGGGGTGAACACTGAAGCTTTCTTT. Full variable domain (remainder filled in from reference TRBV18 and TRBJ1-1): NAGVMQNPRHLVRRRGQEARLRCSPMKGHSHVYWYRQLPEEGLKFMVYLQKENIIDESGMPKERFSAEFPKEGPSILRIQQVVRGDSAAYFCASSPGVNTEAFFGQGTRLTVV.

V is TRBV28 and J is TRBJ2-7, with TRBD1 matching over 8 bases. Germline CDR1 reads MDHEN; CDR2 reads SYDVKM. V gave up 7 bases and J gave up 7 bases; unmatched junction bases: 15. The CDR3 is 15 amino acids. CDR3 DNA: TGTGCCAGCACCATCTCGGACAGGGCTGGGGTGGAGCAGTACTTC. Its translation: CASTISDRAGVEQYF.

This clone appeared once. The V gene is TRBV30, the J gene TRBJ1-1, with TRBD1 matching over 7 bases. V was pared by 2 bases and J by 8 bases, with 2 bases of the junction left unmatched. The germline V gene encodes CDR1 GTSNPN and CDR2 SVGIG (reference sequence). The CDR3 extends over 11 amino acids. The CDR3 sequence: CAWSKTGEAFF. Written as DNA, the CDR3 is TGTGCCTGGAGTAAGACAGGGGAAGCTTTCTTT.

The genes are TRBV2 and TRBJ2-5; TRBD2 agrees at 12 bases. Germline assignment: CDR1 SNHLY and CDR2 FYNNEI. This CDR3 has 17 amino acids. V lost 6 bases, J lost 5 bases, and 13 bases stayed unmatched. The CDR3 reads CASSGPSGRAFGETQYF. As DNA, the CDR3 is TGTGCCAGCAGCGGTCCTAGCGGGAGGGCCTTTGGTGAGACCCAGTACTTC. Looking up the rest from reference TRBV2 and TRBJ2-5 gives the full variable domain: EPEVTQTPSHQVTQMGQEVILRCVPISNHLYFYWYRQILGQKVEFLVSFYNNEISEKSEIFDDQFSVERPDGSNFTLKIRSTKLEDSAMYFCASSGPSGRAFGETQYFGPGTRLLVL.

This clone has a handful of counts. This chain connects TRBV6-5 to TRBJ1-5; a possible D gene is TRBD1 (5 bases). V gave up 7 bases and J gave up 2 bases, with 15 bases separating them. The CDR3 has 15 amino acids. CDR1 and CDR2 from the germline V gene are MNHEY and SVGAGI. The CDR3 is CASIVGGLGNQPQHF. Here the CDR3 DNA reads TGTGCCAGCATCGTCGGGGGGTTAGGCAATCAGCCCCAGCATTTT.

For the CDR3, the DNA is TGTGCCAGCAGCTTGTTCTTCTCGACAGGGAGCTACGAGCAGTACTTC. It is translated as CASSLFFSTGSYEQYF. This sequence joins TRBV5-6 and TRBJ2-7; TRBD1 agrees at 7 bases. From germline, CDR1 is SGHDT and CDR2 YYEEEE. This CDR3 contains 16 residues. V was clipped by 1 base and J by 3 bases; unmatched bases: 10.

This clone showed up just once. The V call is TRBV6-5, the J call TRBJ1-1, with D uncertain. This CDR3 contains 11 residues. The germline CDR1 and CDR2 sequences are MNHEY and SVGAGI. The ends were cut back, 6 bases at V and 8 bases at J, with 10 bases in the middle. The DNA of the CDR3 is TGTGCCAGCAGGAACCCACGGGAAGCTTTCTTT. Translated: CASRNPREAFF.

The chain couples TRBV10-3 to TRBJ2-5; TRBD2 agrees at 10 bases. Germline lookup yields CDR1 ENHRY and CDR2 SYGVKD. There are 16 residues in the CDR3. V was pared by 0 bases and J by 4 bases, with 5 bases of the junction left unmatched. The CDR3 DNA is TGTGCCATCAGTGAGTCAGGAGCGGGAGGGCGAGAGACCCAGTACTTC. This encodes CAISESGAGGRETQYF.

V usage is TRBV5-8 and J usage is TRBJ2-1, with 12 bases aligning to TRBD1. Germline-derived CDR1 and CDR2 are SGHTS and YDEGEE. J lost 6 bases, V lost 6 bases, and 4 bases had no gene match. CDR3 length: 14 amino acids. This CDR3 is CASTRDRGRNEQFF. Written as DNA, the CDR3 is TGTGCCAGCACCCGGGACAGGGGGCGCAATGAGCAGTTCTTC. The entire variable domain, with the rest obtained from reference TRBV5-8 and TRBJ2-1, is as follows: EAGVTQSPTHLIKTRGQQATLRCSPISGHTSVYWYQQALGLGLQFLLWYDEGEERNRGNFPPRFSGRQFPNYSSELNVNALELEDSALYLCASTRDRGRNEQFFGPGTRLTVL.

Here the CDR3 reads CSLAGEDTDTQYF. The CDR3 DNA follows: TGCAGTTTAGCGGGAGAGGACACAGATACGCAGTATTTT. This chain joins TRBV29-1 and TRBJ2-3; 9 nucleotides match TRBD2. This CDR3 comprises 13 residues. Looked up from germline, CDR1 is SQVTM and CDR2 is ANQGSEA.

V usage is TRBV27 and J usage is TRBJ2-2; D might be TRBD2 (7 bases). V shed 5 bases and J shed 1 base, with 14 bases lying between them. The CDR3 is 16 residues long. Germline V gene data show CDR1 as MNHEY and CDR2 as SMNVEV (reference sequence). In DNA, the CDR3 is TGTGCCAGCAGTACTGCCGGGGGGCTGAACACCGGGGAGCTGTTTTTT. Translation: CASSTAGGLNTGELFF.